This entry is about one T cell receptor beta chain. The PCR employed 60 Vbeta primers together with 13 Jbeta primers. Profiling relied on immunoSEQ multiplex PCR, and the TCRdb table lists in-frame clones only, not all of them. The sample lists under 250,000 clones; 70% to 90% were seen once. The data originate from a study of cytomegalovirus exposure and HLA in healthy donors. The ends lost 2 bases at V and 0 bases at J; junction bases unmatched: 7. In germline, CDR1 is MNHEY, CDR2 SMNVEV (reference sequence). The CDR3 has 19 residues. This clonotype was obtained from an older woman in good health and CMV-seropositive. The rearrangement links TRBV27 to TRBJ2-6, with TRBD1 matching over 10 bases. Sequencing used PBMCs. The CDR3 DNA reads TGTGCCAGCAGTTTAATTCAGGGACAGGGGTTCTCTGGGGCCAACGTCCTGACTTTC. Translation: CASSLIQGQGFSGANVLTF.